The clone carrying this T cell receptor (beta chain) was seen only once. This sample was taken from a study of blood T cell repertoires in COVID-19. For the study at large: The study drew acute and convalescent COVID-19 samples from the United States, Italy and Spain.

This CDR3 is built from 16 residues. Trimming shortened V by 0 bases and J by 0 bases, and 10 bases separated the two germline ends. The germline gives CDR1 SGHRS, CDR2 YFSETQ. This table comes from immunoSEQ multiplex PCR, and its TCRdb copy is limited to in-frame clones, with some not included. The table has 82,000 or so clones, approximately 90% seen once. Sequencing was carried out using PBMCs or T cells enriched from blood (not recorded which). This TCR derives from a woman aged 45-60 years with acute COVID-19. The genes are TRBV5-1 and TRBJ1-3; the D gene is possibly TRBD1 (6 bases). The CDR3 loop is CASSLGQVNSGNTIYF. CDR3 in DNA: TGCGCCAGCAGCTTGGGACAGGTTAACTCTGGAAACACCATATATTTT.